The 32 T cell receptor beta chains below were found in one sample sequenced in a study of blood T cell repertoires in COVID-19. The data were produced by immunoSEQ multiplex PCR, yet TCRdb's version contains in-frame clones alone and is incomplete. Found here are about 300,000 clones, around 84% of them singletons; the top ten hold more than 1.1%. The source material was peripheral blood. The receptors here all came from a human donor with COVID-19, enrolled during active disease. The donor label of this sample is uncertain.

CDR3 amino acids: CASRQRGYSAEAFF. The CDR3 coding sequence is TGTGCCAGCAGACAAAGGGGGTATTCCGCTGAAGCTTTCTTT. V gene TRBV27 combines with J gene TRBJ1-1, with D possibly TRBD1 on 6 matching bases. The germline gives CDR1 MNHEY, CDR2 SMNVEV (reference sequence). The germline V and J ends were trimmed by 6 bases and 6 bases, with 17 bases remaining between them. The CDR3 totals 14 residues.

The rearrangement joins TRBV12-3 or TRBV12-4 to TRBJ2-2; the D is unclear. The CDR3 is made up of 11 amino acids. Trimming cost V 7 bases and J 4 bases, with 4 bases left between them. In DNA, the CDR3 is TGTGCCAGCACCAGCACCGGGGAGCTGTTTTTT. Translated: CASTSTGELFF.

The CDR3 DNA follows: TGTGCCAGCAGCTTAGCCCGGACTAGCGGGACCAATGAGCAGTTCTTC. Its protein is CASSLARTSGTNEQFF. This rearrangement joins TRBV11-3 to TRBJ2-1; TRBD2 agrees at 12 bases. There are 16 residues in the CDR3. Trimming took 1 base from V and 6 from J; bases not matched to a gene: 4. CDR1 and CDR2 from the germline V gene are SGHNT and YENEEA.

The chain recombines TRBV18 with TRBJ2-3; 11 bases match TRBD1. Germline assignment: CDR1 KGHSH and CDR2 LQKENI. Trimming at V came to 6 bases and at J to 2 bases, leaving 10 bases not matched to a gene. The CDR3 loop spans 17 amino acids. CDR3 amino acids: CASSPLRTGGLTDTQYF. CDR3 nucleotide sequence: TGTGCCAGCTCCCCTCTTCGGACAGGGGGCCTCACAGATACGCAGTATTTT.

The rearrangement joins TRBV4-2 to TRBJ2-1; 9 bases agree with TRBD2. Germline CDR1 and CDR2: LGHNA and YNFKEQ. The CDR3 runs to 18 residues. Trimming at V came to 0 bases and at J to 10 bases, leaving 16 bases not matched to a gene. The CDR3 loop is CASSQEGWASGTPVEQFF. In DNA form, the CDR3 reads TGTGCCAGCAGCCAAGAAGGGTGGGCTAGCGGGACCCCAGTCGAGCAGTTCTTC.

This chain links TRBV9 with TRBJ2-3; 10 nucleotides agree with TRBD2. CDR1 is SGDLS and CDR2 is YYNGEE in the germline V gene. This CDR3 is 16 amino acids long. V gave up 3 bases and J gave up 2 bases; unmatched junction bases: 6. Here the CDR3 reads CASSAGTSGDTDTQYF. For the CDR3, the DNA is TGTGCCAGCAGCGCCGGCACTAGCGGGGACACAGATACGCAGTATTTT.

The chain carries TRBV19 and TRBJ2-1, with TRBD2 matching 7 bases. The CDR3 is 15 amino acids. Germline CDR1 LNHDA, CDR2 SQIVND (reference sequence). Trimming at V came to 5 bases and at J to 0 bases, leaving 4 bases not matched to a gene. The CDR3 DNA reads TGTGCCAGTAGTTTATCTAGCGGCTCCTACAATGAGCAGTTCTTC. This gives the protein CASSLSSGSYNEQFF.

This clone was recorded once. The genes are TRBV6-5 and TRBJ2-1, with 7 bases identical to TRBD2. The CDR3 covers 14 residues. CDR1 and CDR2 from the germline V gene are MNHEY and SVGAGI. Losses at the gene ends were 10 bases for V and 4 bases for J; bases not matched to a gene: 10. The CDR3: CAIRRAGVYNEQFF. CDR3 DNA sequence: TGTGCCATCCGACGGGCGGGAGTGTACAATGAGCAGTTCTTC.

The V gene is TRBV9, the J gene TRBJ1-4; 7 bases map to TRBD1. The CDR3 loop spans 15 amino acids. After removal of 4 bases from V and 5 bases from J, the junction contained 8 bases not matched to a gene. From germline, CDR1 is SGDLS and CDR2 YYNGEE. CDR3 sequence (DNA): TGTGCCAGCAGCTCCAGGACAGGCCGAAATGAAAAACTGTTTTTT. It is translated as CASSSRTGRNEKLFF.

The rearrangement links TRBV10-1 to TRBJ2-1; the D gene is possibly TRBD1 (6 bases). The CDR3 length is 16 residues. Germline V gene sequence: CDR1 WNHNN, CDR2 SYGVQD (reference sequence). The V and J ends lost 1 base and 6 bases respectively, with 16 bases between them. Written as DNA, the CDR3 is TGCGCCAGCAGTGAGTGGGCAGGGGCTCCCTCCAATGAGCAGTTCTTC. Translation gives CASSEWAGAPSNEQFF.

This sequence joins TRBV27 and TRBJ2-7; 9 bases map to TRBD1. The CDR3 spans 13 residues. Per the germline V gene, CDR1 is MNHEY and CDR2 is SMNVEV (reference sequence). J was trimmed by 5 bases and V by 5 bases; bases with no gene match: 4. As DNA, the CDR3 is TGTGCCAGCAGTGGGACAGGGAACCACGAGCAGTACTTC. Protein: CASSGTGNHEQYF.

The rearrangement links TRBV19 to TRBJ2-2; the D gene is possibly TRBD2 (5 bases). Looked up from germline, CDR1 is LNHDA and CDR2 is SQIVND (reference sequence). This CDR3 contains 16 residues. Trimming took 4 bases from V and 3 from J, leaving 15 bases between them. The CDR3 sequence: CASSRVGVADTGELFF. Written as DNA, the CDR3 is TGTGCCAGTAGTAGGGTCGGGGTGGCGGACACCGGGGAGCTGTTTTTT.

CDR3: CASSQVRIGRESTGELFF. The CDR3 bases are TGTGCCAGCAGCCAAGTAAGAATAGGGCGGGAGAGTACCGGGGAGCTGTTTTTT. V usage is TRBV3-1 (or the pseudogene TRBV3-2) and J usage is TRBJ2-2; 7 positions match TRBD2. From germline, CDR1 is LGHDT and CDR2 YNNKEL (reference sequence). With V trimmed by 1 base and J by 5 bases, 13 bases remained unmatched. CDR3 length equals 18 residues.

CDR3 in DNA: TGTGCCAGCAGCCGATCTAGCGGGAGAAGTGGGAATGAGCAGTTCTTC. Its protein product is CASSRSSGRSGNEQFF. V is TRBV3-1 (or the pseudogene TRBV3-2) and J is TRBJ2-1; 10 bases map to TRBD2. This CDR3 comprises 16 residues. Germline V gene data show CDR1 as LGHDT and CDR2 as YNNKEL (reference sequence). V shed 4 bases, J shed 7 bases, and the junction held 10 bases outside the gene matches.

This chain connects TRBV30 to TRBJ1-4; 10 nucleotides line up with TRBD1. The V gene's germline CDR1 is GTSNPN and CDR2 SVGIG (reference sequence). J was trimmed by 6 bases and V by 7 bases; bases with no gene match: 5. This CDR3 has 13 amino acids. The DNA for the CDR3 is TGTGCCTCTCGGGACAGGGGATATGAAAAACTGTTTTTT. Translating gives CASRDRGYEKLFF.

The chain employs TRBV6-5 and TRBJ2-6, with D tentatively TRBD1 (6 bases). This CDR3 is 14 amino acids long. The V and J ends lost 11 bases and 2 bases respectively, with 13 bases between them. CDR1 MNHEY and CDR2 SVGAGI come from the germline V gene. The CDR3 DNA is TGTGCCGCGCAGGGGTCCGCTGGGGCCAACGTCCTGACTTTC. This gives the protein CAAQGSAGANVLTF.

The chain carries TRBV5-6 and TRBJ1-2, with 8 bases fitting TRBD1. There are 14 residues in the CDR3. In germline, CDR1 is SGHDT, CDR2 YYEEEE. V dropped 5 bases and J dropped 2; count of bases not matched to a gene: 5. The CDR3 coding sequence is TGTGCCAGCAGGGGACAGGCAGGCAACTATGGCTACACCTTC. Translated, it gives CASRGQAGNYGYTF.

The chain combines TRBV18 with TRBJ1-2; D may be TRBD1 (5 bases). Germline V gives CDR1 KGHSH, CDR2 LQKENI. CDR3 length equals 16 residues. Trimming removed 4 bases from V and 0 bases from J, with 15 bases in between. CDR3 coding DNA: TGTGCCAGCTCACGTGAAGGGGCGACAGCTAACTATGGCTACACCTTC. Translated: CASSREGATANYGYTF. Full variable domain (rest looked up from reference TRBV18 and TRBJ1-2): NAGVMQNPRHLVRRRGQEARLRCSPMKGHSHVYWYRQLPEEGLKFMVYLQKENIIDESGMPKERFSAEFPKEGPSILRIQQVVRGDSAAYFCASSREGATANYGYTFGSGTRLTVV.

The J gene is TRBJ1-3, the V gene TRBV28, with D perhaps TRBD1 (5 bases). The CDR3 runs to 14 residues. CDR1 MDHEN and CDR2 SYDVKM come from the germline V gene. V shed 5 bases and J shed 3 bases, with 11 bases lying between them. Here the CDR3 DNA reads TGTGCCAGCAGTCCAGGGAGGGTTGGAAACACCATATATTTT. Its translation: CASSPGRVGNTIYF.

The V call is TRBV7-2, the J call TRBJ2-7; TRBD2 matches at 13 bases. CDR1 and CDR2 (germline): SGHTA, FQGNSA. The CDR3 sequence is 18 residues long. Germline trimming cut 5 bases from V and 0 bases from J; bases unmatched to any gene: 10. In nucleotides, the CDR3 is TGTGCCAGCAGCCTAACGACTAGCGGGAGGACGAGCTCCTACGAGCAGTACTTC. It is translated as CASSLTTSGRTSSYEQYF. The variable domain in full, with the rest retrieved from reference TRBV7-2 and TRBJ2-7, is GAGVSQSPSNKVTEKGKDVELRCDPISGHTALYWYRQSLGQGLEFLIYFQGNSAPDKSGLPSDRFSAERTGGSVSTLTIQRTQQEDSAVYLCASSLTTSGRTSSYEQYFGPGTRLTVT.

This rearrangement joins TRBV6-5 to TRBJ1-2; D might be TRBD1 (5 bases). The ends were cut back, 6 bases at V and 2 bases at J, with 10 bases in the middle. The CDR3 has 13 residues. CDR1 and CDR2 (germline): MNHEY, SVGAGI. The chain's CDR3 is CASSRTGNYGYTF. DNA of the CDR3: TGTGCCAGCAGCCGAACAGGAAACTATGGCTACACCTTC.

The chain uses TRBV7-8 and TRBJ2-7; D unclear. CDR1 is SGHVS, CDR2 FQNEAQ, per germline. V lost 4 bases to trimming and J lost 4 bases, with 14 bases between them. The CDR3 runs 14 residues. Here the CDR3 DNA reads TGTGCCAGCAGCTCCCGCAGGCCCCCATACGAGCAGTACTTC. It codes for CASSSRRPPYEQYF.

This chain connects TRBV2 to TRBJ2-7; 9 bases map to TRBD1. The trim removed 8 bases at V and 3 bases at J, leaving 8 bases unmatched. This CDR3 contains 14 residues. CDR1 is SNHLY, CDR2 FYNNEI, per germline. The CDR3 sequence: CASQADRGNYEQYF. The CDR3 DNA reads TGTGCCAGCCAAGCGGACAGGGGCAACTACGAGCAGTACTTC.

This rearrangement joins TRBV12-5 to TRBJ1-2; possibly TRBD1 for D (6 bases). The CDR3 is 15 amino acids. The ends were cut back, 1 base at V and 2 bases at J, with 11 bases in the middle. Germline lookup yields CDR1 LGHNT and CDR2 FRNRAP. The CDR3 DNA follows: TGTGCTAGTGGTTTGGATGCGGGGGCGAACTATGGCTACACCTTC. Protein: CASGLDAGANYGYTF.

V gene TRBV28 combines with J gene TRBJ1-5; weak D call: TRBD1 (6 bases). Trimming pared 4 bases from V and 7 bases from J, leaving 17 bases between. This CDR3 comprises 15 residues. Germline CDR1 is MDHEN and CDR2 is SYDVKM. The chain's CDR3 is CASSSLQGWRQPQHF. CDR3 in DNA: TGTGCCAGCAGTTCCTTACAGGGTTGGAGGCAGCCCCAGCATTTT.

The V call is TRBV4-3, the J call TRBJ1-1, with D perhaps TRBD1 (5 bases). Germline CDR1 LGHNA, CDR2 YSLEER. The germline V and J ends were trimmed by 0 bases and 3 bases, with 8 bases remaining between them. The CDR3 has 14 amino acids. The CDR3 loop reads CASSQERGDTEAFF. CDR3 nucleotides: TGCGCCAGCAGCCAAGAGCGGGGGGACACTGAAGCTTTCTTT.

The chain combines TRBV30 with TRBJ1-6; 7 bases align to TRBD1. The ends lost 3 bases at V and 5 bases at J; junction bases unmatched: 16. The CDR3 is 18 amino acids. CDR1 is GTSNPN and CDR2 is SVGIG in the germline V gene (reference sequence). CDR3 DNA sequence: TGTGCCTGGAGACCTGGGACAGTCCTATCGCTAAATAATTCACCCCTCCACTTT. This encodes CAWRPGTVLSLNNSPLHF.

J is TRBJ2-3 and V is TRBV11-2; 8 nucleotides match TRBD2. The J segment lost 1 base and the V segment lost 5 bases, leaving 8 bases of the junction unmatched. The CDR3 runs to 16 residues. Germline assignment: CDR1 SGHAT and CDR2 FQNNGV. CDR3 nucleotide sequence: TGTGCCAGCAGCCCCAATATCGGGAGGGGCACAGATACGCAGTATTTT. Protein: CASSPNIGRGTDTQYF.

The genes are TRBV28 and TRBJ1-2, with D tentatively TRBD1 (6 bases). V lost 3 bases and J lost 2, with 19 bases in between. CDR1 MDHEN and CDR2 SYDVKM come from the germline V gene. The CDR3 loop spans 17 amino acids. The chain's CDR3 is CASSLPYRVEENYGYTF. The CDR3 nucleotides are TGTGCCAGCAGTTTGCCGTACAGGGTAGAGGAGAACTATGGCTACACCTTC.

V and J are TRBV7-9 and TRBJ1-2; the D is unclear. V lost 5 bases, J lost 4 bases, and 8 bases lay in between. Germline CDR1 and CDR2: SEHNR and FQNEAQ (reference sequence). The CDR3 totals 12 residues. CDR3 sequence: CASSQLAYGYTF. DNA of the CDR3: TGTGCCAGCAGCCAGTTGGCCTATGGCTACACCTTC.

The V gene is TRBV18, the J gene TRBJ2-5; 7 bases match TRBD2. Germline values: CDR1 KGHSH, CDR2 LQKENI. This CDR3 comprises 15 residues. Trimming took 0 bases from V and 5 from J; bases not matched to a gene: 6. The CDR3 here is CASSPPVRGGETQYF. CDR3 in DNA: TGTGCCAGCTCACCACCAGTCCGGGGAGGGGAGACCCAGTACTTC.

The chain has TRBV29-1 and TRBJ2-3; D is possibly TRBD2 (5 bases). The V gene lost 7 bases and the J gene lost 2 bases, with 19 bases spanning the gap. CDR1 is SQVTM, CDR2 ANQGSEA, per germline. The length of the CDR3 is 15 residues. The CDR3 DNA reads as TGCAGCGCCGAGGGCGAGGGAGTTACCACAGATACGCAGTATTTT. It is translated as CSAEGEGVTTDTQYF.